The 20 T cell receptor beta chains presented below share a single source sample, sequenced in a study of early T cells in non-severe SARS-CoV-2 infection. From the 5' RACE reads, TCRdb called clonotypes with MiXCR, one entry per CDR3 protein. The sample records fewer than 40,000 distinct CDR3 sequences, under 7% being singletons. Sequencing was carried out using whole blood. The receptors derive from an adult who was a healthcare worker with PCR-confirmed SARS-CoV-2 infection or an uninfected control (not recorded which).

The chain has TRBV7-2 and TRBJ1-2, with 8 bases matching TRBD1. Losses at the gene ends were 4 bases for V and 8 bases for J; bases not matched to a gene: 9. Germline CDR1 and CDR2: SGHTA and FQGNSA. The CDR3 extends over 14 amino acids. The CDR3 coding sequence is TGTGCCAGCAGCTCCCGGCAGGGGGCTGGGGGCTACACCTTC. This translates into CASSSRQGAGGYTF.

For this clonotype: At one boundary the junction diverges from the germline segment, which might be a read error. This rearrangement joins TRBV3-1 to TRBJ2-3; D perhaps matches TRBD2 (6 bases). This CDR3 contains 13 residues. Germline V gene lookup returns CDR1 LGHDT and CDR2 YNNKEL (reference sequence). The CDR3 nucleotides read TGTGCCAGCAGCCAAGTTGGGGGGAGATTCTTGGATTTT. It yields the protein CASSQVGGRFLDF.

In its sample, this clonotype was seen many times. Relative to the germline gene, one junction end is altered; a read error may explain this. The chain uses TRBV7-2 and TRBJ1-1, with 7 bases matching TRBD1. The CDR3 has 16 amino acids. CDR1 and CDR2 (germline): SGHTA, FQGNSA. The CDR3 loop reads CASSHGQGEGNAEAFF. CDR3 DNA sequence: TGTGCCAGCAGCCACGGGCAGGGGGAAGGGAACGCTGAAGCTTTCTTT.

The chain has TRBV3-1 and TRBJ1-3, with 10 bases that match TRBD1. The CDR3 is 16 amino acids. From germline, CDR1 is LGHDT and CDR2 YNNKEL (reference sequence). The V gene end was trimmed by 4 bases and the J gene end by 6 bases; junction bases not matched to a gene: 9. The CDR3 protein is CASSRLTGTGVNTIYF. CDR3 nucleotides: TGTGCCAGCAGCCGTTTAACCGGGACAGGGGTAAACACCATATATTTT.

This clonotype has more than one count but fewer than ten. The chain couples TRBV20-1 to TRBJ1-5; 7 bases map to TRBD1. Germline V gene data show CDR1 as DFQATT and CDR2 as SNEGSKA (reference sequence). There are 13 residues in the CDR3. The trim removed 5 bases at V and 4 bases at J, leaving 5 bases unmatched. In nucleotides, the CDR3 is TGCAGTGCTCGCCGGGACAGAAATCAGCCCCAGCATTTT. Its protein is CSARRDRNQPQHF.

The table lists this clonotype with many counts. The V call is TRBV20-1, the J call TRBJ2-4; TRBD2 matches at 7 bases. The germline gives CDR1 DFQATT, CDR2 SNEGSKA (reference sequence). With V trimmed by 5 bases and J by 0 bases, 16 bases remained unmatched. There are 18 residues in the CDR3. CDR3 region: CSAAARGVDLVAKNIQYF. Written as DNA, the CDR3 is TGCAGTGCTGCGGCACGGGGGGTAGATCTCGTAGCCAAAAACATTCAGTACTTC.

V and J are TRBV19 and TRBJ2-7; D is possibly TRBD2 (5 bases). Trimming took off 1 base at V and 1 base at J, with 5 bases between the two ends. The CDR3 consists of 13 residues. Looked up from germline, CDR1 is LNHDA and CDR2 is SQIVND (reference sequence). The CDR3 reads CASSIGGSYEQYF. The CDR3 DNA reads TGTGCCAGTAGTATAGGCGGGTCCTACGAGCAGTACTTC.

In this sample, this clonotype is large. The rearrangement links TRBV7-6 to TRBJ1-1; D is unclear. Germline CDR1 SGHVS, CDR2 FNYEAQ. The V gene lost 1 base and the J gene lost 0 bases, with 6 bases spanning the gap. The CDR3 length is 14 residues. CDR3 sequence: CASSLEAVNTEAFF. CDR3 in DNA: TGTGCCAGCAGCTTAGAGGCGGTGAACACTGAAGCTTTCTTT.

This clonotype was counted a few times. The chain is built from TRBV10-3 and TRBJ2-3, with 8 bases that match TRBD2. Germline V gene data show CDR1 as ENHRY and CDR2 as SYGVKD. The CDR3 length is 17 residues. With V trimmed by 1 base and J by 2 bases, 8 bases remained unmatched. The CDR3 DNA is TGTGCCATCAGTGAGTTTAGTAGCGGGGCCCCCACAGATACGCAGTATTTT. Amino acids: CAISEFSSGAPTDTQYF.

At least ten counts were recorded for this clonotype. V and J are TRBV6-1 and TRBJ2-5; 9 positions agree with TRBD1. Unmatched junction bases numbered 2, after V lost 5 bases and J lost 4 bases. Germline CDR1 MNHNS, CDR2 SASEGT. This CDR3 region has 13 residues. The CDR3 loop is CASSMGQGETQYF. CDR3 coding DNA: TGTGCCAGCAGTATGGGACAGGGAGAGACCCAGTACTTC.

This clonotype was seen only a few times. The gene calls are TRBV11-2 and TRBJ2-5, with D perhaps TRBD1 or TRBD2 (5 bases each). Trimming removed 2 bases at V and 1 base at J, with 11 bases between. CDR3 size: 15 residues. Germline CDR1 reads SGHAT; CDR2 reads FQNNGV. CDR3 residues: CASSLLSGTQETQYF. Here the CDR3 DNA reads TGTGCCAGCAGCTTATTAAGTGGGACCCAAGAGACCCAGTACTTC. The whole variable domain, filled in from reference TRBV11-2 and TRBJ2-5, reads EAGVAQSPRYKIIEKRQSVAFWCNPISGHATLYWYQQILGQGPKLLIQFQNNGVVDDSQLPKDRFSAERLKGVDSTLKIQPAKLEDSAVYLCASSLLSGTQETQYFGPGTRLLVL.

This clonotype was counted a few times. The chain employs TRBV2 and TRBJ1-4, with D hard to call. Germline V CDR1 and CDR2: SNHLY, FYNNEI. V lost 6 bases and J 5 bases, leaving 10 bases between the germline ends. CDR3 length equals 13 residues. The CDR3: CASREGENEKLFF. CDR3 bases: TGTGCCAGCAGGGAGGGCGAAAATGAAAAACTGTTTTTT. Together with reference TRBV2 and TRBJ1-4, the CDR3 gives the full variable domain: EPEVTQTPSHQVTQMGQEVILRCVPISNHLYFYWYRQILGQKVEFLVSFYNNEISEKSEIFDDQFSVERPDGSNFTLKIRSTKLEDSAMYFCASREGENEKLFFGSGTQLSVL.

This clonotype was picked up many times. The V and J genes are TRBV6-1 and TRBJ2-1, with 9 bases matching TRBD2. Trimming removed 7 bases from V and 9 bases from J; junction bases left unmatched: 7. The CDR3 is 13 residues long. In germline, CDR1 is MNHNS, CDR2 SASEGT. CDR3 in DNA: TGTGCCAGCACTAGGACTAGCGCCAGTGAGCAGTTCTTC. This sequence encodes CASTRTSASEQFF.

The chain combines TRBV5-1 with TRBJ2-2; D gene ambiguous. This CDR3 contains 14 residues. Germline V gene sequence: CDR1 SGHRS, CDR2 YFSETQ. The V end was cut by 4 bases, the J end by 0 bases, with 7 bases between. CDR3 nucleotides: TGCGCCAGCAGCCCGGACCCGAACACCGGGGAGCTGTTTTTT. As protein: CASSPDPNTGELFF.

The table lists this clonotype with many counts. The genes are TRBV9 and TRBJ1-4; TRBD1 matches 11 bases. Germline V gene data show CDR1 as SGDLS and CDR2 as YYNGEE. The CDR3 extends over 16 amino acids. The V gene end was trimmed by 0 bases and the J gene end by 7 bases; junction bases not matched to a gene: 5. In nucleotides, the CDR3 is TGTGCCAGCAGCGTAGGGCTGGGACAGGGGGTTGAAAAACTGTTTTTT. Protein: CASSVGLGQGVEKLFF.

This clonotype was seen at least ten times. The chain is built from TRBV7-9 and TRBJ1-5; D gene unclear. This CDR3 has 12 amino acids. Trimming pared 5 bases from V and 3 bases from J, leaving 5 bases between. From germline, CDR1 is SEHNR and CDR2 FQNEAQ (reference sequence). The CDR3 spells CASSKPNQPQHF. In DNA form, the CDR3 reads TGTGCCAGCAGCAAACCCAATCAGCCCCAGCATTTT.

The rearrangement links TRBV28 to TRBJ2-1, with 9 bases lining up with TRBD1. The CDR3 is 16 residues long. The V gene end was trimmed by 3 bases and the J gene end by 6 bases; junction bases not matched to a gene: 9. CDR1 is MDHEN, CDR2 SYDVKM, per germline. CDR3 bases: TGTGCCAGCAGTTTCCCGCTGGGACAGGGTTCCAATGAGCAGTTCTTC. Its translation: CASSFPLGQGSNEQFF.

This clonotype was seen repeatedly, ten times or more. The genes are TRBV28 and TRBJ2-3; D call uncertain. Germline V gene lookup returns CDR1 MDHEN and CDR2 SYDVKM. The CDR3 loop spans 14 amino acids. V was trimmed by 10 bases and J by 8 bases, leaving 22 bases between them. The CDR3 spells CATTSPGGISTQYF. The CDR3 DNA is TGTGCCACCACCTCCCCGGGCGGAATAAGTACGCAGTATTTT.

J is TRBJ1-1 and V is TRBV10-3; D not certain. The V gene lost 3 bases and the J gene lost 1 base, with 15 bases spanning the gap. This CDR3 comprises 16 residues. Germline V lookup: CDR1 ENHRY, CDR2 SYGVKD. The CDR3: CAISDPSIGRNTEAFF. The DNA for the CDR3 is TGTGCCATCAGTGACCCCTCGATAGGGAGGAACACTGAAGCTTTCTTT.

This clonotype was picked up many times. The CDR3 region is CASSERETQYF. The CDR3 DNA is TGTGCCAGCAGTGAAAGGGAGACCCAGTACTTC. V gene TRBV6-1 combines with J gene TRBJ2-5; D gene uncertain. This CDR3 contains 11 residues. Trimming shortened V by 2 bases and J by 5 bases, and 3 bases separated the two germline ends. The germline CDR1 and CDR2 sequences are MNHNS and SASEGT.